The 31 T cell receptor beta chains below were found in one sample sequenced in a study of OX40 agonist ivuxolimab in advanced cancers. Assay used: immunoSEQ multiplex PCR; TCRdb lists only in-frame clones, some missing. The sample contains fewer than 75,000 clones, approximately 90% of which appear only once. The specimen comprised CD4+ or CD8+ T cells sorted from blood, sampled in a trial of the OX40 agonist ivuxolimab. These receptor sequences come from an adult with an advanced solid tumor such as melanoma, head and neck, liver or kidney cancer.

The V gene is TRBV6-1, the J gene TRBJ1-2; D gene ambiguous. Germline CDR1 MNHNS, CDR2 SASEGT. This CDR3 has 16 amino acids. The V end was cut by 2 bases, the J end by 9 bases, with 22 bases between. In DNA, the CDR3 is TGTGCCAGCAGTGAAACCTCTCTATCTGCGGGTGGGAGCTACACCTTC. Translation gives CASSETSLSAGGSYTF.

The CDR3 DNA sequence: TGCGCCAGCAGCTTAAGGACTAGCGGGAACCATGAGCAGTTCTTC. It specifies CASSLRTSGNHEQFF. This chain joins TRBV5-1 and TRBJ2-1; 12 nucleotides line up with TRBD2. The CDR3 loop spans 15 amino acids. Trimming removed 2 bases from V and 8 bases from J; junction bases left unmatched: 5. The germline V gene encodes CDR1 SGHRS and CDR2 YFSETQ. Based on the CDR3 plus reference TRBV5-1 and TRBJ2-1, the full variable domain is KAGVTQTPRYLIKTRGQQVTLSCSPISGHRSVSWYQQTPGQGLQFLFEYFSETQRNKGNFPGRFSGRQFSNSRSEMNVSTLELGDSALYLCASSLRTSGNHEQFFGPGTRLTVL.

The chain couples TRBV27 to TRBJ2-5, with TRBD1 as a possible D gene (6 bases). This CDR3 has 14 amino acids. Germline loops: CDR1 MNHEY, CDR2 SMNVEV (reference sequence). Trimming left V 5 bases short and J 2 bases short, with 12 bases between. Here the CDR3 reads CASSPRDIQETQYF. CDR3 sequence (DNA): TGTGCCAGCAGTCCCAGGGACATACAAGAGACCCAGTACTTC.

In its sample, this clone was seen once. The V and J genes are TRBV14 and TRBJ1-4, with no clear D. V gave up 1 base and J gave up 9 bases, with 9 bases separating them. The CDR3 length is 13 residues. Germline CDR1 is SGHDN and CDR2 is FVKESK. CDR3 sequence: CASSQGQDKKLFF. Written as DNA, the CDR3 is TGTGCCAGCAGCCAAGGACAAGATAAAAAACTGTTTTTT. Together with reference TRBV14 and TRBJ1-4, the CDR3 gives the full variable domain: EAGVTQFPSHSVIEKGQTVTLRCDPISGHDNLYWYRRVMGKEIKFLLHFVKESKQDESGMPNNRFLAERTGGTYSTLKVQPAELEDSGVYFCASSQGQDKKLFFGSGTQLSVL.

The chain employs TRBV11-3 and TRBJ2-7, with a tentative D call TRBD2 (7 bases). Between the trimmed V and J ends, which lost 6 bases and 6 bases, there was a span of 18 bases. The CDR3 has 14 residues. Germline V gene lookup returns CDR1 SGHNT and CDR2 YENEEA. The DNA of the CDR3 is TGTGCCAGCAGGGCCGGCGGGGGCGGGAGCGAGCAGTACTTC. Its protein is CASRAGGGGSEQYF.

This chain connects TRBV30 to TRBJ2-3; D may be TRBD1 (7 bases). V was cut by 8 bases and J by 2 bases, with 14 bases left in between. Per germline, CDR1 GTSNPN and CDR2 SVGIG (reference sequence). The CDR3 is 13 residues long. CDR3 coding DNA: TGTGCCGTATCAGGGGGGTTCACAGATACGCAGTATTTT. Protein: CAVSGGFTDTQYF.

This chain uses TRBV6-1 with TRBJ2-7; 11 positions match TRBD2. The V gene end was trimmed by 6 bases and the J gene end by 1 base; junction bases not matched to a gene: 5. Germline lookup yields CDR1 MNHNS and CDR2 SASEGT. There are 15 residues in the CDR3. The CDR3 loop is CASRMTSGTSYEQYF. Written as DNA, the CDR3 is TGTGCCAGCAGAATGACTAGCGGGACTTCCTACGAGCAGTACTTC.

The chain recombines TRBV19 with TRBJ1-5; TRBD1 agrees at 10 bases. The CDR3 extends over 15 amino acids. Germline lookup yields CDR1 LNHDA and CDR2 SQIVND (reference sequence). V shed 2 bases and J 4 bases; nucleotides not matched to a gene: 2. CDR3 sequence: CASSIKGQGNQPQHF. Written as DNA, the CDR3 is TGTGCCAGTAGTATAAAGGGACAGGGGAATCAGCCCCAGCATTTT.

This clone was detected a few times. This chain uses TRBV4-1 with TRBJ1-1; 8 bases line up with TRBD1. The CDR3 extends over 17 amino acids. From germline, CDR1 is MGHRA and CDR2 YSYEKL. V was pared by 0 bases and J by 1 base, with 7 bases of the junction left unmatched. CDR3 sequence reads: CASSQDAQGAQNTEAFF. CDR3 nucleotide sequence: TGCGCCAGCAGCCAAGATGCGCAGGGGGCGCAGAACACTGAAGCTTTCTTT.

This clone was recorded once. The V and J genes are TRBV27 and TRBJ1-4, with TRBD1 matching over 8 bases. V dropped 5 bases and J dropped 7; count of bases not matched to a gene: 18. CDR3 length: 18 amino acids. The germline V gene encodes CDR1 MNHEY and CDR2 SMNVEV (reference sequence). The CDR3 is CASSANPDRADFGEKLFF. CDR3 nucleotide sequence: TGTGCCAGCAGTGCAAACCCGGACAGGGCCGATTTTGGTGAAAAACTGTTTTTT.

This chain connects TRBV28 to TRBJ2-1; unclear D gene. CDR3 length equals 17 residues. The germline V and J ends were trimmed by 0 bases and 0 bases, with 12 bases remaining between them. Germline loops: CDR1 MDHEN, CDR2 SYDVKM. The DNA for the CDR3 is TGTGCCAGCAGTTTATGGCGCGGCCTAAGCTCCTACAATGAGCAGTTCTTC. Its protein is CASSLWRGLSSYNEQFF.

J is TRBJ2-7 and V is TRBV27; D gene uncertain. Deletions cut 4 bases from V and 6 bases from J, with 10 bases between. This CDR3 contains 12 residues. Germline V gives CDR1 MNHEY, CDR2 SMNVEV (reference sequence). The CDR3 loop is CASSSWRGEQYF. The CDR3 bases are TGTGCCAGCAGTTCCTGGAGAGGCGAGCAGTACTTC.

The V gene is TRBV11-3, the J gene TRBJ2-7, with 12 bases aligning to TRBD2. The CDR3 has 17 residues. Germline CDR1 reads SGHNT; CDR2 reads YENEEA. V shed 2 bases, J shed 4 bases, and the junction held 9 bases outside the gene matches. The CDR3 DNA reads TGTGCCAGCAGCTTACCTAGCGGGAGGGCGGGTAGGTACGAGCAGTACTTC. As protein: CASSLPSGRAGRYEQYF.

V and J are TRBV23-1 and TRBJ2-2; D may be TRBD2 (6 bases). TRBV23-1 qualifies as an ORF whose function is uncertain. Trimming removed 2 bases from V and 1 base from J, with 23 bases in between. This CDR3 region has 20 residues. CDR3 sequence: CASSQPGGAGVNMNTGELFF. The CDR3 DNA follows: TGCGCCAGCAGTCAACCCGGAGGGGCCGGCGTAAACATGAACACCGGGGAGCTGTTTTTT.

This chain connects TRBV30 to TRBJ1-2; 7 bases match TRBD1. The CDR3 length is 14 residues. CDR1 and CDR2 (germline): GTSNPN, SVGIG (reference sequence). Trimming took 3 bases from V and 0 from J; bases not matched to a gene: 4. The CDR3 sequence: CAWSRGLTNYGYTF. CDR3 in DNA: TGTGCCTGGAGCAGGGGGTTGACTAACTATGGCTACACCTTC.

This clone was observed a single time. This chain uses TRBV5-1 with TRBJ1-4; D unclear. The V end lost 3 bases, the J end lost 0 bases, and 9 bases lay between the germline ends. From germline, CDR1 is SGHRS and CDR2 YFSETQ. The CDR3 covers 15 residues. CDR3 sequence: CASSSDRSTNEKLFF. The CDR3 DNA follows: TGCGCCAGCAGCTCTGACCGATCAACTAATGAAAAACTGTTTTTT.

The CDR3 DNA sequence: TGTGCCAGCAGCTTTTTCCAAAACTTGGGAAGGGACACTGAAGCTTTCTTT. It encodes CASSFFQNLGRDTEAFF. The chain links TRBV7-9 to TRBJ1-1; the D is unclear. The germline gives CDR1 SEHNR, CDR2 FQNEAQ (reference sequence). The CDR3 length is 17 residues. V was cut by 3 bases and J by 3 bases, with 20 bases left in between. The entire variable domain, with the rest obtained from reference TRBV7-9 and TRBJ1-1, is as follows: DTGVSQNPRHKITKRGQNVTFRCDPISEHNRLYWYRQTLGQGPEFLTYFQNEAQLEKSRLLSDRFSAERPKGSFSTLEIQRTEQGDSAMYLCASSFFQNLGRDTEAFFGQGTRLTVV.

The chain joins TRBV25-1 to TRBJ1-3; D gene unclear. This CDR3 has 16 amino acids. From germline, CDR1 is MGHDK and CDR2 SYGVNS. V shed 2 bases and J shed 0 bases, with 11 bases lying between them. CDR3 region: CASSEGRPSSGNTIYF. CDR3 in DNA: TGTGCCAGCAGTGAAGGACGGCCGAGCTCTGGAAACACCATATATTTT.

The chain is built from TRBV25-1 and TRBJ1-4, with TRBD1 matching 8 bases. Losses at the gene ends were 4 bases for V and 7 bases for J; bases not matched to a gene: 8. Germline CDR1 and CDR2: MGHDK and SYGVNS. The CDR3 is 15 amino acids. The CDR3 reads CASSAPRGRVEKLFF. The DNA of the CDR3 is TGTGCCAGCAGTGCTCCCAGGGGGCGCGTTGAAAAACTGTTTTTT.

This chain links TRBV5-5 with TRBJ2-1; 9 bases match TRBD2. With V trimmed by 5 bases and J by 7 bases, 7 bases remained unmatched. The CDR3 is made up of 14 amino acids. Germline V gene sequence: CDR1 SGHKS, CDR2 YYEKEE (reference sequence). CDR3 in DNA: TGTGCCAGCAGTAAGGCGGGAGGGAGGAATGAGCAGTTCTTC. As protein: CASSKAGGRNEQFF. The full variable domain, its missing parts supplied by reference TRBV5-5 and TRBJ2-1, is DAGVTQSPTHLIKTRGQQVTLRCSPISGHKSVSWYQQVLGQGPQFIFQYYEKEERGRGNFPDRFSARQFPNYSSELNVNALLLGDSALYLCASSKAGGRNEQFFGPGTRLTVL.

CDR3 loop: CASSPLSGTSWGSYEQYF. The DNA for the CDR3 is TGTGCCAGCTCGCCCCTCTCCGGGACTAGCTGGGGCTCCTACGAGCAGTACTTC. The chain uses TRBV18 and TRBJ2-7; 9 bases are a match to TRBD2. This CDR3 comprises 18 residues. V lost 6 bases to trimming and J lost 0 bases; unmatched junction nucleotides: 15. Germline V gene sequence: CDR1 KGHSH, CDR2 LQKENI.

This rearrangement joins TRBV10-1 to TRBJ2-5; the match to TRBD2 covers 7 bases. The CDR3 spans 14 residues. Germline CDR1 reads WNHNN; CDR2 reads SYGVQD (reference sequence). Trimming took 8 bases from V and 5 from J; bases not matched to a gene: 11. The CDR3 DNA sequence: TGCGCCAGCGTACGTGAAGGGCGGGAGGAGACCCAGTACTTC. The encoded protein is CASVREGREETQYF.

This chain uses TRBV2 with TRBJ2-2; no reliable D call. Germline-derived CDR1 and CDR2 are SNHLY and FYNNEI. V dropped 4 bases and J dropped 7 bases, with 10 bases sitting between them. The CDR3 runs to 13 residues. DNA of the CDR3: TGTGCCAGCAGTGTCGGAAGTAACGGGGAGCTGTTTTTT. Translating it yields CASSVGSNGELFF.

The chain is built from TRBV11-3 and TRBJ2-1, with a weak D call TRBD2 (5 bases). There are 14 residues in the CDR3. Germline-derived CDR1 and CDR2 are SGHNT and YENEEA. V dropped 4 bases and J dropped 0 bases, with 7 bases sitting between them. CDR3 loop: CASSSGSSYNEQFF. CDR3 in DNA: TGTGCCAGCAGCTCGGGGAGCTCCTACAATGAGCAGTTCTTC.

The table lists this clone with a count of one. This rearrangement joins TRBV7-2 to TRBJ2-7; D remains ambiguous. CDR1 SGHTA and CDR2 FQGNSA come from the germline V gene. V was pared by 1 base and J by 2 bases, with 9 bases between. This CDR3 has 14 residues. The CDR3 coding sequence is TGTGCCAGCAGCTTAGACGGCGGACCCTACGAGCAGTACTTC. Its protein product is CASSLDGGPYEQYF.

The V gene is TRBV6-1, the J gene TRBJ2-3, with a tentative D call TRBD2 (6 bases). Germline V gene data show CDR1 as MNHNS and CDR2 as SASEGT. Trimming stripped 2 bases from V and 0 bases from J, with 12 bases between. The CDR3 consists of 16 residues. CDR3 coding DNA: TGTGCCAGCAGTGAACGGCGGGGCACTAGCACAGATACGCAGTATTTT. It specifies CASSERRGTSTDTQYF.

The chain is built from TRBV5-1 and TRBJ2-7; 7 bases agree with TRBD1. V lost 4 bases to trimming and J lost 2 bases; unmatched junction nucleotides: 9. Looked up from germline, CDR1 is SGHRS and CDR2 is YFSETQ. CDR3 length: 15 amino acids. The CDR3 region is CASSHGGQDTYEQYF. Here the CDR3 DNA reads TGCGCCAGCAGCCATGGCGGACAGGATACCTACGAGCAGTACTTC. Full variable domain (missing parts from reference TRBV5-1 and TRBJ2-7): KAGVTQTPRYLIKTRGQQVTLSCSPISGHRSVSWYQQTPGQGLQFLFEYFSETQRNKGNFPGRFSGRQFSNSRSEMNVSTLELGDSALYLCASSHGGQDTYEQYFGPGTRLTVT.

The chain combines TRBV5-1 with TRBJ2-5; D is uncertain. The CDR3 contains 15 residues. The germline gives CDR1 SGHRS, CDR2 YFSETQ. The V gene lost 3 bases and the J gene lost 2 bases, with 14 bases spanning the gap. The CDR3 region is CASSSSGGWQETQYF. As DNA, the CDR3 is TGCGCCAGCAGCTCATCAGGCGGTTGGCAAGAGACCCAGTACTTC.

This rearrangement joins TRBV15 to TRBJ1-1; no clear D gene. Trimming removed 0 bases at V and 6 bases at J, with 5 bases between. The CDR3 has 12 amino acids. Germline CDR1 reads LNHNV; CDR2 reads YYDKDF (reference sequence). CDR3 nucleotide sequence: TGTGCCACCAGCAGAGATGGGGCTGAAGCTTTCTTT. This codes for CATSRDGAEAFF.

V and J are TRBV29-1 and TRBJ2-3; possible D gene TRBD2, 5 bases. The CDR3 has 13 residues. V was trimmed by 3 bases and J by 4 bases, leaving 11 bases between them. CDR1 and CDR2 (germline): SQVTM, ANQGSEA. DNA of the CDR3: TGCAGCGTTGATCGCGGAGGATCAGATACGCAGTATTTT. Its protein product is CSVDRGGSDTQYF.

This chain connects TRBV2 to TRBJ2-3; weak D call: TRBD2 (5 bases). V lost 7 bases, J lost 0 bases, and 11 bases lay in between. The CDR3 extends over 14 amino acids. CDR1 and CDR2 (germline): SNHLY, FYNNEI. Written as DNA, the CDR3 is TGTGCCAGCAAAACAAGCGGTAGCACAGATACGCAGTATTTT. Protein: CASKTSGSTDTQYF.